This T cell receptor beta chain was captured in a study of identical twins. Notes on the study in general: Invariant populations such as MAIT and iNKT cells could partly muddle zero-insertion analyses. Insertions were fewer in abundant cord blood beta clonotypes, whereas memory repertoires showed none of this pattern.

Unique molecular identifiers were present on the cDNA, and a universal primer site came from template switching. Using its own MiXCR run on the 5' RACE reads, TCRdb lists one record per CDR3 protein. The sample lists about 530,000 distinct CDR3 sequences, 20% to 25% seen once, with approximately 0.52% in the top ten. Trimming at V came to 5 bases and at J to 1 base, leaving 10 bases not matched to a gene. The CDR3 runs 17 residues. Germline CDR1 and CDR2: SGHTA and FQGNSA. A note on this clonotype: Antigen: not known.

A further study also used this sample, focusing on yellow fever vaccine responses in identical twins.

The TCR originated in a woman between 18 and 29 years old in good health. The specimen was CD4+ T cells sorted from blood. The chain combines TRBV7-2 with TRBJ1-1; the match to TRBD1 covers 10 bases. CDR3 DNA sequence: TGTGCCAGCAGCATTACTTTGGACAGGGGGGAGAACACTGAAGCTTTCTTT. Amino acids: CASSITLDRGENTEAFF.